The 25 T cell receptor beta chains below were found in one sample sequenced in a study of blood T cell repertoires in COVID-19. Profiling relied on immunoSEQ multiplex PCR, and the TCRdb table lists in-frame clones only, not all of them. The sample contains 380,000 or so clones, around nine tenths of which appear only once. The sequencing sample was made of PBMCs or T cells enriched from blood (not recorded which). The origin of the receptors is a woman aged 25 to 39 with acute COVID-19.

The genes are TRBV7-2 and TRBJ2-5; TRBD1 might be the D (6 bases). Germline V CDR1 and CDR2: SGHTA, FQGNSA. This CDR3 has 16 residues. Trimming stripped 1 base from V and 4 bases from J, with 16 bases between. CDR3 sequence (DNA): TGTGCCAGCAGCTTAGGCCCCTGGGTAGGGGGAGAGACCCAGTACTTC. It specifies CASSLGPWVGGETQYF.

This clone was observed a few times. The rearrangement links TRBV6-2 or TRBV6-3 to TRBJ1-4, with D hard to call. Per the germline V gene, CDR1 is MNHEY and CDR2 is SVGEGT. The ends were cut back, 5 bases at V and 0 bases at J, with 13 bases in the middle. CDR3 length equals 16 residues. The CDR3 region is CASSPTGATTNEKLFF. The CDR3 DNA follows: TGTGCCAGCAGTCCAACGGGTGCTACAACTAATGAAAAACTGTTTTTT.

In DNA form, the CDR3 reads TGTGCCAGCAGCGTAGGCCGATGGGGGGACGGACTAAATGAAAAACTGTTTTTT. As protein: CASSVGRWGDGLNEKLFF. This chain links TRBV9 with TRBJ1-4; D might be TRBD1 (5 bases). V was pared by 0 bases and J by 5 bases, with 20 bases between. The CDR3 runs to 18 residues. Germline CDR1 and CDR2: SGDLS and YYNGEE.

The V gene is TRBV19, the J gene TRBJ2-2; D gene uncertain. V was trimmed by 6 bases and J by 7 bases, leaving 12 bases between them. Germline CDR1 reads LNHDA; CDR2 reads SQIVND (reference sequence). The CDR3 contains 13 residues. For the CDR3, the DNA is TGTGCCAGTAGCCCTGTTGGAGTCGGGGAGCTGTTTTTT. It translates to CASSPVGVGELFF.

V is TRBV18 and J is TRBJ1-6; 8 bases map to TRBD1. The germline V gene has CDR1 KGHSH and CDR2 LQKENI. The CDR3 is 15 residues long. Germline trimming cut 3 bases from V and 8 bases from J; bases unmatched to any gene: 6. CDR3 amino acids: CASSPLTGVDSPLHF. In nucleotides, the CDR3 is TGTGCCAGCTCACCCCTGACAGGGGTAGATTCACCCCTCCACTTT.

J is TRBJ1-1 and V is TRBV6-6; tentative D call: TRBD1 (5 bases). The germline gives CDR1 MNHNY, CDR2 SVGAGI (reference sequence). Trimming cost V 8 bases and J 0 bases, with 10 bases left between them. The CDR3 sequence is 13 residues long. CDR3 residues: CASLRAMNTEAFF. CDR3 sequence (DNA): TGTGCCAGCCTCAGGGCTATGAACACTGAAGCTTTCTTT.

This chain uses TRBV10-3 with TRBJ2-3, with D possibly matching TRBD2 (7 bases). Germline V gene data show CDR1 as ENHRY and CDR2 as SYGVKD. V lost 2 bases to trimming and J lost 2 bases, with 14 bases between them. The CDR3 has 16 residues. CDR3 sequence: CAISERAGALTDTQYF. The CDR3 bases are TGTGCCATCAGTGAGAGGGCGGGGGCCCTCACAGATACGCAGTATTTT.

The CDR3 protein is CASSPLGLTARGYTF. The CDR3, as DNA: TGTGCCAGCAGCCCTCTAGGCCTGACCGCTCGGGGCTACACCTTC. The chain couples TRBV2 to TRBJ1-2, with D unresolved. Germline lookup yields CDR1 SNHLY and CDR2 FYNNEI. This CDR3 contains 15 residues. V lost 6 bases, J lost 8 bases, and 22 bases lay in between.

The genes are TRBV5-1 and TRBJ1-1; D is undetermined. Trimming cost V 4 bases and J 2 bases, with 15 bases left between them. CDR3 size: 15 residues. In germline, CDR1 is SGHRS, CDR2 YFSETQ. Written as DNA, the CDR3 is TGCGCCAGCAGCGGAGGTCTTCAGGTAAACACTGAAGCTTTCTTT. Translating gives CASSGGLQVNTEAFF.

V and J are TRBV9 and TRBJ1-2; D may be TRBD1 (5 bases). This CDR3 region has 12 residues. Germline V CDR1 and CDR2: SGDLS, YYNGEE. The V end was cut by 3 bases, the J end by 6 bases, with 9 bases between. CDR3 in amino acids: CASSGWTNGYTF. The CDR3 DNA follows: TGTGCCAGCAGCGGTTGGACAAATGGCTACACCTTC. Drawing the rest from reference TRBV9 and TRBJ1-2, the complete variable domain is DSGVTQTPKHLITATGQRVTLRCSPRSGDLSVYWYQQSLDQGLQFLIQYYNGEERAKGNILERFSAQQFPDLHSELNLSSLELGDSALYFCASSGWTNGYTFGSGTRLTVV.

V usage is TRBV10-3 and J usage is TRBJ2-1, with TRBD2 identical over 10 bases. The CDR3 extends over 19 amino acids. Germline CDR1 reads ENHRY; CDR2 reads SYGVKD. The V gene end was trimmed by 3 bases and the J gene end by 0 bases; junction bases not matched to a gene: 11. The CDR3 here is CAISEVPAGGLFSYNEQFF. CDR3 DNA sequence: TGTGCCATCAGTGAAGTCCCAGCGGGGGGGTTATTCTCCTACAATGAGCAGTTCTTC.

The CDR3 reads CASSELVQGAGELFF. The CDR3 nucleotides read TGTGCCAGCAGTGAATTGGTCCAGGGGGCCGGGGAGCTGTTTTTT. This chain joins TRBV2 and TRBJ2-2; 7 nucleotides agree with TRBD1. This CDR3 region has 15 residues. V was clipped by 2 bases and J by 6 bases; unmatched bases: 6. Looked up from germline, CDR1 is SNHLY and CDR2 is FYNNEI. Together with reference TRBV2 and TRBJ2-2, the CDR3 gives the full variable domain: EPEVTQTPSHQVTQMGQEVILRCVPISNHLYFYWYRQILGQKVEFLVSFYNNEISEKSEIFDDQFSVERPDGSNFTLKIRSTKLEDSAMYFCASSELVQGAGELFFGEGSRLTVL.

The rearrangement uses TRBV3-1 (or the pseudogene TRBV3-2) and TRBJ2-6, with D tentatively TRBD2 (7 bases). The CDR3 is 15 amino acids. The germline CDR1 and CDR2 sequences are LGHDT and YNNKEL (reference sequence). Between the trimmed V and J ends, which lost 7 bases and 4 bases, there was a span of 14 bases. CDR3 in amino acids: CASTPRGAGANVLTF. CDR3 in DNA: TGTGCCAGCACCCCACGGGGGGCGGGGGCCAACGTCCTGACTTTC.

The chain uses TRBV7-2 and TRBJ2-5, with a possible D match to TRBD1 (6 bases). Germline CDR1 is SGHTA and CDR2 is FQGNSA. CDR3 length: 14 amino acids. V lost 1 base and J lost 3, with 9 bases in between. CDR3 in amino acids: CASSLEDSEETQYF. The CDR3 DNA is TGTGCCAGCAGCTTAGAGGACAGCGAAGAGACCCAGTACTTC.

The chain links TRBV24-1 to TRBJ1-3, with D possibly TRBD1 on 6 matching bases. The CDR3 consists of 14 residues. Trimming stripped 3 bases from V and 2 bases from J, with 7 bases between. Looked up from germline, CDR1 is KGHDR and CDR2 is SFDVKD. Here the CDR3 DNA reads TGTGCCACCAGTGATCGGGACACTGGAAACACCATATATTTT. Residues: CATSDRDTGNTIYF.

This clone showed up just once. The chain has TRBV7-2 and TRBJ2-7; D unresolved. The CDR3 is 13 amino acids. CDR1 is SGHTA and CDR2 is FQGNSA in the germline V gene. V shed 3 bases and J shed 3 bases, with 9 bases lying between them. Here the CDR3 DNA reads TGTGCCAGCAGCTTGCCTGGCAGCTACGAGCAGTACTTC. It translates to CASSLPGSYEQYF.

The genes are TRBV9 and TRBJ1-6, with a possible D match to TRBD1 (5 bases). Per germline, CDR1 SGDLS and CDR2 YYNGEE. CDR3 length equals 15 residues. V gave up 0 bases and J gave up 6 bases, with 10 bases separating them. CDR3: CASSVDPTANSPLHF. Here the CDR3 DNA reads TGTGCCAGCAGCGTAGACCCGACAGCTAATTCACCCCTCCACTTT.

This clone was recorded only once. This chain links TRBV14 with TRBJ1-1; no definite D call. The CDR3 extends over 12 amino acids. The germline CDR1 and CDR2 sequences are SGHDN and FVKESK. The V gene lost 0 bases and the J gene lost 8 bases, with 7 bases spanning the gap. CDR3 sequence: CASSQELREAFF. CDR3 DNA: TGTGCCAGCAGCCAAGAATTGAGGGAAGCTTTCTTT.

The chain carries TRBV10-1 and TRBJ1-2, with D perhaps TRBD1 (6 bases). Trimming left V 1 base short and J 4 bases short, with 13 bases between. The CDR3 runs to 15 residues. The V gene's germline CDR1 is WNHNN and CDR2 SYGVQD (reference sequence). The CDR3 spells CASSEFRQAIYGYTF. The CDR3 nucleotides read TGCGCCAGCAGTGAGTTCCGACAGGCAATCTATGGCTACACCTTC.

The CDR3 DNA reads as TGTGCTAGTGGCCCTTGGGGACAAGCTCGGCAGCCCCAGCATTTT. This encodes CASGPWGQARQPQHF. V and J are TRBV12-5 and TRBJ1-5; D possibly corresponds to TRBD1 (6 bases). The CDR3 has 15 residues. V lost 6 bases and J 7 bases, leaving 19 bases between the germline ends. Germline CDR1 is LGHNT and CDR2 is FRNRAP.

The rearrangement joins TRBV5-1 to TRBJ2-1; 7 bases fit TRBD2. Germline-derived CDR1 and CDR2 are SGHRS and YFSETQ. Germline trimming cut 0 bases from V and 9 bases from J; bases unmatched to any gene: 6. The CDR3 is 14 residues long. CDR3 amino acids: CASSLVAGEFEQFF. Written as DNA, the CDR3 is TGCGCCAGCAGCTTGGTTGCGGGGGAATTTGAGCAGTTCTTC.

This sequence joins TRBV13 and TRBJ1-5; D unclear. The CDR3 consists of 12 residues. Looked up from germline, CDR1 is PRHDT and CDR2 is FYEKMQ (reference sequence). Between the trimmed V and J ends, which lost 4 bases and 4 bases, there was a span of 5 bases. CDR3 nucleotides: TGTGCCAGCAGCTATAAAAATCAGCCCCAGCATTTT. It encodes CASSYKNQPQHF.

In DNA, the CDR3 is TGCGCCAGCAGTCAATCGACAGGGGATGGAGTCTCTGGGGCCAACGTCCTGACTTTC. Translated: CASSQSTGDGVSGANVLTF. This chain connects TRBV23-1 to TRBJ2-6, with 8 bases matching TRBD1. TRBV23-1 is an open reading frame, and its role is uncertain. Trimming cost V 0 bases and J 0 bases; bases outside gene matches: 7. The CDR3 sequence is 19 residues long.

The V gene is TRBV24-1, the J gene TRBJ2-1, with D tentatively TRBD2 (7 bases). From germline, CDR1 is KGHDR and CDR2 SFDVKD. V shed 6 bases and J shed 0 bases, with 11 bases lying between them. This CDR3 is 15 amino acids long. The CDR3 DNA follows: TGTGCCACCAGTAGGGGGGGAAGCTCCTACAATGAGCAGTTCTTC. Translated: CATSRGGSSYNEQFF.

Worth noting for this clone: Other DNA sequences in the sample encode the same CDR3. V and J are TRBV24-1 and TRBJ1-4; 7 bases match TRBD1. The CDR3 is 13 residues long. V shed 2 bases and J 7 bases; nucleotides not matched to a gene: 0. The germline V gene encodes CDR1 KGHDR and CDR2 SFDVKD. The CDR3 nucleotides are TGTGCCACCAGTGATTACAGGGGTGAAAAACTGTTTTTT. It encodes CATSDYRGEKLFF.